This passage covers 27 T cell receptor beta chains from one sample sequenced in a study of T cells in Graves' hyperthyroidism and ophthalmopathy. Authors of the study amplified TCR beta CDR3 regions from RNA transcripts. The TCR CDR3 first-round RT-PCR relied on the HTBI primer set. TCRdb analysed the multiplex PCR reads with MiXCR anew, one entry per CDR3 protein. The table lists around 660,000 distinct CDR3 sequences, about 45% of them singletons. Sequencing was carried out using peripheral blood or thyroid tissue (not recorded which). The receptors stem from an adult man with Graves' disease, either hyperthyroidism or ophthalmopathy (not recorded which).

This clonotype was picked up a small number of times. The chain employs TRBV24-1 and TRBJ2-7, with 15 bases aligning to TRBD2. This CDR3 region has 20 residues. CDR1 and CDR2 from the germline V gene are KGHDR and SFDVKD. V shed 4 bases and J 5 bases; nucleotides not matched to a gene: 17. The DNA of the CDR3 is TGTGCCACCAGTGACCCCCGCTGGACTAGCGGGAGGGCCCCTCGCAACGAGCAGTACTTC. Protein sequence: CATSDPRWTSGRAPRNEQYF.

The V and J genes are TRBV20-1 and TRBJ2-5, with 7 bases fitting TRBD2. Losses at the gene ends were 4 bases for V and 1 base for J; bases not matched to a gene: 6. The germline V gene encodes CDR1 DFQATT and CDR2 SNEGSKA (reference sequence). The CDR3 totals 14 residues. The CDR3 here is CSATAGELQETQYF. CDR3 sequence (DNA): TGCAGTGCTACCGCGGGGGAACTCCAAGAGACCCAGTACTTC.

This rearrangement joins TRBV20-1 to TRBJ1-5, with D perhaps matching TRBD1 (6 bases). The CDR3 consists of 15 residues. Germline V lookup: CDR1 DFQATT, CDR2 SNEGSKA (reference sequence). V was cut by 2 bases and J by 0 bases, with 11 bases left in between. The DNA of the CDR3 is TGCAGTGCTAGAATAGGGGGGCTTAGCAATCAGCCCCAGCATTTT. This translates into CSARIGGLSNQPQHF.

This chain joins TRBV29-1 and TRBJ1-5; D ambiguous. V lost 7 bases to trimming and J lost 0 bases, with 10 bases between them. This CDR3 contains 13 residues. Germline V gives CDR1 SQVTM, CDR2 ANQGSEA. As DNA, the CDR3 is TGCAGCGCCTGCCGGGATAGCAATCAGCCCCAGCATTTT. This encodes CSACRDSNQPQHF.

This clonotype was seen at least ten times. J is TRBJ1-1 and V is TRBV24-1; D uncertain. CDR1 and CDR2 from the germline V gene are KGHDR and SFDVKD. Trimming removed 4 bases from V and 9 bases from J, with 14 bases in between. This CDR3 has 13 amino acids. DNA for the CDR3: TGTGCCACCAGTGACCCGGGAGGGTTGCAAGCTTTCTTT. Amino acids: CATSDPGGLQAFF.

There are a few counts of this clonotype. V and J are TRBV19 and TRBJ1-6; D perhaps matches TRBD1 (5 bases). CDR3 length: 15 residues. Looked up from germline, CDR1 is LNHDA and CDR2 is SQIVND (reference sequence). Trimming shortened V by 1 base and J by 8 bases, and 12 bases separated the two germline ends. The CDR3 protein is CASSIVNPRDSPLHF. DNA of the CDR3: TGTGCCAGTAGTATAGTCAACCCCAGGGATTCACCCCTCCACTTT.

This clonotype was picked up many times. The chain carries TRBV25-1 and TRBJ1-5; the D gene is possibly TRBD1 (5 bases). The V end lost 2 bases, the J end lost 9 bases, and 8 bases lay between the germline ends. The CDR3 runs 12 residues. Germline-derived CDR1 and CDR2 are MGHDK and SYGVNS. DNA of the CDR3: TGTGCCAGCAGTGAAGGGAGGGGGCCCCAGCATTTT. It is translated as CASSEGRGPQHF.

This clonotype occurred once. The V and J genes are TRBV14 and TRBJ2-5, with 8 bases identical to TRBD1. Germline CDR1 reads SGHDN; CDR2 reads FVKESK. The CDR3 runs 14 residues. V shed 4 bases, J shed 5 bases, and the junction held 6 bases outside the gene matches. The CDR3 here is CASSRGQGSETQYF. The CDR3 DNA reads as TGTGCCAGCAGCCGCGGACAGGGTTCGGAGACCCAGTACTTC. Drawing the rest from reference TRBV14 and TRBJ2-5, the complete variable domain is EAGVTQFPSHSVIEKGQTVTLRCDPISGHDNLYWYRRVMGKEIKFLLHFVKESKQDESGMPNNRFLAERTGGTYSTLKVQPAELEDSGVYFCASSRGQGSETQYFGPGTRLLVL.

The genes are TRBV24-1 and TRBJ2-5; no reliable D call. The CDR3 is 12 amino acids. Germline-derived CDR1 and CDR2 are KGHDR and SFDVKD. V shed 7 bases and J shed 3 bases, with 8 bases lying between them. The CDR3 bases are TGTGCCACCAGCCGAGAGGAAGAGACCCAGTACTTC. Encoded protein: CATSREEETQYF.

Of note for this clonotype: A much more abundant neighbour one base away suggests this may be a read error. The chain links TRBV20-1 to TRBJ1-6, with D tentatively TRBD1 (6 bases). CDR1 is DFQATT and CDR2 is SNEGSKA in the germline V gene (reference sequence). V was clipped by 8 bases and J by 7 bases, with 12 bases between them. The CDR3 runs 12 residues. CDR3 amino acids: CSTGRGNSPLHF. Written as DNA, the CDR3 is TGCAGTACTGGAAGGGGGAATTCACCCCTCCACTTT.

Details on this clonotype: A read error is possible here, since a much larger clone lies one base away. V and J are TRBV10-3 and TRBJ2-6; no reliable D call. This CDR3 spans 14 amino acids. V was pared by 5 bases and J by 1 base, with 6 bases between. The germline gives CDR1 ENHRY, CDR2 SYGVKD. The CDR3 reads CAISYVSGANVLTF. The CDR3 bases are TGTGCCATCAGTTACGTGTCTGGGGCCAACGTCCTGACTTTC.

This clonotype was seen more than once but under ten times. The chain links TRBV6-5 to TRBJ1-5, with D uncertain. The CDR3 consists of 13 residues. From germline, CDR1 is MNHEY and CDR2 SVGAGI. V was shortened by 0 bases and J by 5 bases, with 5 bases between the two germline ends. The CDR3 is CASSYSRDQPQHF. CDR3 nucleotides: TGTGCCAGCAGTTACTCGAGAGATCAGCCCCAGCATTTT.

To note about this clonotype: A much larger clone lies a single base off, so this may be a read error. The chain couples TRBV9 to TRBJ1-1; 10 bases are a match to TRBD1. V lost 2 bases and J lost 7; bases outside the gene matches: 2. The germline gives CDR1 SGDLS, CDR2 YYNGEE. The CDR3 has 13 residues. Written as DNA, the CDR3 is TGTGCCAGCAGCGTGGACAGGGGGGATGAAGCTTTCTTT. Its protein is CASSVDRGDEAFF.

As regards this clonotype: The conserved phenylalanine or tryptophan is not found at the CDR3 terminus, so this likely reflects a read error. The DNA is left out, because the CDR3 cannot be placed on it with certainty; the CDR3 is given as TCRdb lists it. This chain joins TRBV29-1 and TRBJ1-1; whether TRBD1, the table's D call, matches the DNA was not checked. Inclusive of both ends, the CDR3 amounts to 11 amino acids. CDR1 is SQVTM and CDR2 is ANQGSEA in the germline V gene. The CDR3 reads CSVDVQAREFL.

This clonotype was observed at least ten times. The chain couples TRBV10-2 to TRBJ2-6; D may match TRBD1 or TRBD2 (5 bases each). Germline V lookup: CDR1 WSHSY, CDR2 SAAADI. V dropped 7 bases and J dropped 0 bases, with 16 bases sitting between them. The length of the CDR3 is 17 residues. CDR3 coding DNA: TGCGCCAGCAACACCGGGACGGGCCGCTCTGGGGCCAACGTCCTGACTTTC. It codes for CASNTGTGRSGANVLTF.

The genes are TRBV7-9 and TRBJ2-7; D is possibly TRBD2 (5 bases). Germline assignment: CDR1 SEHNR and CDR2 FQNEAQ (reference sequence). The CDR3 is made up of 13 amino acids. The V end was cut by 5 bases, the J end by 7 bases, with 15 bases between. The CDR3 DNA sequence: TGTGCCAGCAGCGTTGCCCCTACGGGGGAGCAGTACTTC. This translates into CASSVAPTGEQYF.

This clonotype was seen a handful of times. V gene TRBV7-8 combines with J gene TRBJ1-2; 7 bases fit TRBD1. Trimming removed 4 bases from V and 3 bases from J; junction bases left unmatched: 11. CDR3 size: 16 residues. Germline CDR1 reads SGHVS; CDR2 reads FQNEAQ. Written as DNA, the CDR3 is TGTGCCAGCAGCTCGTCCCGGGACAGATACGACTATGGCTACACCTTC. Translated: CASSSSRDRYDYGYTF.

This clonotype was seen a few times. This chain uses TRBV20-1 with TRBJ1-2; D uncertain. Germline V CDR1 and CDR2: DFQATT, SNEGSKA (reference sequence). V gave up 6 bases and J gave up 2 bases, with 16 bases separating them. This CDR3 contains 14 residues. Here the CDR3 DNA reads TGCAGTGCAACCACCTTGGGAGGGAACTATGGCTACACCTTC. Amino acid sequence: CSATTLGGNYGYTF.

This clonotype came up many times. The rearrangement uses TRBV20-1 and TRBJ2-7; 7 positions match TRBD1. The trim removed 3 bases at V and 3 bases at J, leaving 8 bases unmatched. CDR3 length: 14 amino acids. Per germline, CDR1 DFQATT and CDR2 SNEGSKA (reference sequence). The CDR3, as DNA: TGCAGTGCTAGCCCGACAGGGCGGAACTACGAGCAGTACTTC. This encodes CSASPTGRNYEQYF.

This clonotype was recorded many times. This chain uses TRBV2 with TRBJ1-5; no definite D call. V was shortened by 7 bases and J by 2 bases, with 9 bases between the two germline ends. The CDR3 covers 13 residues. Per germline, CDR1 SNHLY and CDR2 FYNNEI. The CDR3 loop reads CASTIRGNQPQHF. The CDR3 nucleotides are TGTGCCAGCACCATCCGGGGCAATCAGCCCCAGCATTTT.

The rearrangement joins TRBV29-1 to TRBJ2-2; 10 bases are a match to TRBD2. The CDR3 has 16 residues. J lost 4 bases, V lost 5 bases, and 10 bases had no gene match. Germline CDR1 and CDR2: SQVTM and ANQGSEA. The CDR3 DNA sequence: TGCAGCGTTTCCGTGGCTAGCGGGAGTGGCACCGGGGAGCTGTTTTTT. Protein product: CSVSVASGSGTGELFF.

This clonotype came up many times. This chain joins TRBV20-1 and TRBJ1-2; perhaps TRBD1 as D (6 bases). This CDR3 is built from 14 residues. Trimming shortened V by 4 bases and J by 4 bases, and 16 bases separated the two germline ends. Germline V gives CDR1 DFQATT, CDR2 SNEGSKA (reference sequence). DNA of the CDR3: TGCAGTGCTATCATCCGGGGGGGCAGCTATGGCTACACCTTC. Its translation is CSAIIRGGSYGYTF.

The genes are TRBV5-1 and TRBJ2-7; D gene uncertain. Trimming stripped 2 bases from V and 0 bases from J, with 9 bases between. The CDR3 is 14 amino acids. Germline V gene lookup returns CDR1 SGHRS and CDR2 YFSETQ. The chain's CDR3 is CASSFNVPSYEQYF. In nucleotides, the CDR3 is TGCGCCAGCAGCTTTAACGTTCCCTCCTACGAGCAGTACTTC.

The chain recombines TRBV7-3 with TRBJ2-5; 10 nucleotides match TRBD1. Germline V CDR1 and CDR2: SGHTA, FQGTGA. The CDR3 is 20 residues long. V shed 1 base and J 2 bases; nucleotides not matched to a gene: 16. CDR3 in amino acids: CASSLIVTGGLRWVQETQYF. CDR3 bases: TGTGCCAGCAGCTTAATCGTGACAGGGGGCCTCAGATGGGTTCAAGAGACCCAGTACTTC.

The chain is built from TRBV6-5 and TRBJ2-5; D not certain. V was clipped by 2 bases and J by 9 bases, with 16 bases between them. This CDR3 is built from 14 residues. The germline gives CDR1 MNHEY, CDR2 SVGAGI. The CDR3 region has the DNA TGTGCCAGCAGTTACCCGGAGATTAGTGGGGCCCAGTACTTC. This codes for CASSYPEISGAQYF.

This clonotype was counted only a few times. J is TRBJ2-2 and V is TRBV7-9; D not certain. Deletions cut 5 bases from V and 2 bases from J, with 12 bases between. From germline, CDR1 is SEHNR and CDR2 FQNEAQ (reference sequence). The length of the CDR3 is 15 residues. This CDR3 reads CASSQVVLNTGELFF. DNA of the CDR3: TGTGCCAGCAGCCAAGTTGTCCTCAACACCGGGGAGCTGTTTTTT.

The chain combines TRBV7-9 with TRBJ1-1; unclear D gene. CDR3 length: 13 residues. Trimming stripped 3 bases from V and 5 bases from J, with 10 bases between. Germline V CDR1 and CDR2: SEHNR, FQNEAQ (reference sequence). The chain's CDR3 is CASSLIGRTEAFF. CDR3 DNA sequence: TGTGCCAGCAGCTTGATTGGGCGGACTGAAGCTTTCTTT.